This T cell receptor (beta chain) emerged from a study of blood T cell repertoires in COVID-19. Study information: Sites across the United States, Italy and Spain contributed samples from acute and convalescent COVID-19. Sources were T cells, B-cell-depleted T cells, or PBMCs; the material itself was cDNA or gDNA.

Losses at the gene ends were 5 bases for V and 0 bases for J; bases not matched to a gene: 8. The germline CDR1 and CDR2 sequences are LNHDA and SQIVND (reference sequence). The CDR3 consists of 16 residues. The repertoire was sequenced with immunoSEQ multiplex PCR; TCRdb's copy has only in-frame clones and lacks some. The sample has tens of thousands of clones; roughly 74% are singletons. The TCR was taken from a human donor in a cohort sampled during active COVID-19. Sample: peripheral blood. The gene calls are TRBV19 and TRBJ2-3; the match to TRBD1 covers 7 bases. The DNA of the CDR3 is TGTGCCAGTAGTCCACGACAGGGCCTTAGCACAGATACGCAGTATTTT. The encoded protein is CASSPRQGLSTDTQYF.